This TCR beta chain was identified during a study of blood T cells in healthy people across ages. Concerning this clonotype itself: The antigen is undetermined.

Germline lookup yields CDR1 SGHTA and CDR2 FQGNSA. The V and J ends lost 6 bases and 5 bases respectively, with 17 bases between them. The length of the CDR3 is 15 residues. A second PCR of roughly 7 to 11 cycles used a sample-barcoded 5' primer and a J-beta primer mix. TCRdb re-analysed the 5' RACE reads in MiXCR, keeping a single row per CDR3 protein. This table holds around 1.5 million distinct CDR3 sequences, 59% found once. Study-wide points: Naive T cell percentage showed a strong correlation with TCR beta diversity.

This receptor was taken from a man between 18 and 35 years old in good health. The J gene is TRBJ2-1, the V gene TRBV7-2; possible D gene TRBD2, 6 bases. Sequencing was carried out using blood. CDR3 loop: CASRSDPSAHNEQFF. DNA of the CDR3: TGTGCCAGCAGATCGGATCCTAGCGCCCACAATGAGCAGTTCTTC.